A selection of T cell receptor beta chains follows, all from one sample in a study of early T cells in non-severe SARS-CoV-2 infection. TCRdb reprocessed the 5' RACE reads with MiXCR, giving one entry per CDR3 protein. The table shows some 64,000 distinct CDR3 sequences, with approximately 11% occurring only once. Source: whole blood, taken at baseline. The receptors originated from an adult who was a healthcare worker with PCR-confirmed SARS-CoV-2 infection or an uninfected control (not recorded which). Each CDR3 is given with its conserved first and last residue. The order of the fields is J gene, V gene, clone size, CDR3 protein. For some rows the clone size is stated as once, few or many, or as a class when expanded; others skip it.

TRBJ2-4 | TRBV6-6 | . | CASSYHGPGVWYF
TRBJ1-1 | TRBV28 | few | CASSIGQGRTEAFF
TRBJ1-2 | TRBV7-9 | few | CASTPTDSNYGYTF
TRBJ2-1 | TRBV12-3/TRBV12-4 | . | CASSLRAPGLALTDEQFF
TRBJ2-7 | TRBV28 | . | CASSFHGLGYEQYF
TRBJ2-3 | TRBV29-1 | few | CSVSHRASTDTQYF
TRBJ2-3 | TRBV7-9 | . | CASSAGQGNTDTQYF
TRBJ2-7 | TRBV28 | few | CASSGAPRSYEQYF
TRBJ2-3 | TRBV19 | few | CASSSYRGRADTQYF
TRBJ1-1 | TRBV7-9 | . | CASSLGGMAEAFF
TRBJ1-1 | TRBV25-1 | few | CASSAPITGRDTEAFF
TRBJ2-7 | TRBV28 | . | CASSPSLGTGSYEQYF
TRBJ1-1 | TRBV6-1 | many | CASSELFGEWYTEAFF
TRBJ2-7 | TRBV2 | . | CASRLGLAVYEQYF
TRBJ1-6 | TRBV28 | many | CASNTGSSPLHF
TRBJ2-2 | TRBV10-3 | many | CAISDRGSERELFF
TRBJ1-2 | TRBV20-1 | many | CSARDRLSRGLVYGYTF
TRBJ1-1 | TRBV7-9 | many | CASSSLWGNTEAFF
TRBJ2-4 | TRBV11-2 | many | CASSLWGLGVAPAKNIQYF
TRBJ2-5 | TRBV28 | . | CASRDRPGGTQYF
TRBJ2-3 | TRBV5-4 | few | CASTRGREQPDTQYF
TRBJ2-3 | TRBV6-1 | many | CASRDLLGSYTQYF
TRBJ2-7 | TRBV9 | many | CASSDNYEQYF
TRBJ2-7 | TRBV29-1 | few | CSVLIWAQDYEQYF
TRBJ2-6 | TRBV19 | many | CASSSHPNSGANVLTF
TRBJ2-1 | TRBV11-3 | many | CASSLEFGSYNEQFF
TRBJ2-7 | TRBV6-2/TRBV6-3 | . | CASSYSPYAGDEQYF
TRBJ1-1 | TRBV19 | many | CASSKPETGIAEAFF
TRBJ2-2 | TRBV29-1 | many | CSVEGGDYQGTTGELFF
TRBJ2-5 | TRBV6-2/TRBV6-3 | few | CASRGVASGQETQYF
TRBJ2-7 | TRBV6-5 | . | CASSYSFNSLAGLGEQYF
TRBJ2-7 | TRBV5-6 | many | CASSLASPGYEQYF
TRBJ2-7 | TRBV7-8 | few | CASSWAGKVYEQYF
TRBJ1-6 | TRBV10-3 | few | CAISDQGTSYNSPLHF
TRBJ2-2 | TRBV11-2 | many | CASSLGGSGGELFF
TRBJ1-6 | TRBV28 | once | CASGSSYNSPLHF
TRBJ1-1 | TRBV28 | . | CASSLRGAGTEAFF
TRBJ2-1 | TRBV11-3 | many | CASSQPGLAVQFF
TRBJ2-7 | TRBV20-1 | many | CSAASGTGGVNEQYF
TRBJ2-1 | TRBV7-6 | . | CASSLSAGAPYNEQFF
TRBJ2-3 | TRBV7-2 | . | CASSRTGSTDTQYF
TRBJ2-1 | TRBV4-1 | many | CASSQDLAGTGVRNEQFF
TRBJ1-1 | TRBV7-2 | few | CASSALIEAFF
TRBJ1-2 | TRBV5-6 | many | CASSSTGPYGYTF
TRBJ2-1 | TRBV28 | many | CASSFASGRANEQFF
TRBJ2-1 | TRBV14 | few | CASSQLAGGSSYNEQFF
TRBJ1-2 | TRBV6-5 | . | CASSSLPGTPESSFYGYTF
TRBJ1-1 | TRBV29-1 | . | CSAFNGPSTEAFF
TRBJ2-7 | TRBV7-9 | many | CASSNIYSYEQYF
TRBJ2-7 | TRBV3-1 | . | CASSQEGDRPYEQYF